The T cell receptor (beta chain) described here comes from a study of neoadjuvant anti-PD-1 for oral cavity cancer. In the study overall: Nivolumab at 3 mg/kg was mostly given biweekly, three to four doses, pre-surgery. Patients without progression received a fourth nivolumab dose around day 43, then surgical resection on days 50-56.

Using immunoSEQ multiplex PCR, the repertoire was profiled, and TCRdb retains in-frame clones only, with some absent. Of 20,000 to 25,000 clones detected, over 35% appear once; the ten largest clones hold around two fifths. With 5 bases clipped from V and 1 base from J, the junction kept 1 base outside the gene matches. Germline V gene lookup returns CDR1 MNHEY and CDR2 SVGAGI. The CDR3 runs to 13 residues. Time point specified: after neoadjuvant nivolumab, at surgical resection. Stage II-IVA oral cavity squamous cell carcinoma was new and untreated by systemic or radiation therapy. Comment on this clone: Its cognate antigen is unknown.

Study results and caveats: Greater tumor shrinkage accompanied bigger post-treatment sizes of preexisting clones.

V gene TRBV6-5 combines with J gene TRBJ1-1; TRBD1 aligns across 7 bases. This receptor was obtained from a person aged 40 to 85 with oral cavity squamous cell carcinoma. Source: tumor tissue, taken after nivolumab (anti-PD-1) treatment. The CDR3 region is CASSGQENTEAFF. For the CDR3, the DNA is TGTGCCAGCAGTGGACAGGAGAACACTGAAGCTTTCTTT.